The 8 T cell receptor beta chains listed next were all sequenced from one sample in a study of naive and memory T cell subsets. The study, taken as a whole, reports: A few larger clonotypes appeared in naive repertoires, especially CD8, possibly memory cells re-expressing CD45RA.

Their recognized antigens are unknown. Two oligonucleotides, mixed equimolar, formed the beta constant-region primer covering TRBC1 and TRBC2. Four rounds of PCR amplified the ligated cDNA using nested alpha and beta constant-region primers plus SP2. TCRdb recomputed calls from the UMI-ligation and nested PCR reads with MiXCR, one row per CDR3 protein. The sample lists 130,000 to 150,000 distinct CDR3 sequences; 22% were seen once. The material sequenced was naive CD4+ T cells from blood. The receptors originated from a human donor in good health.

In this sample, this clonotype turned up many times. This chain joins TRBV7-9 and TRBJ2-4, with D unresolved. CDR3 length equals 14 residues. V was cut by 6 bases and J by 0 bases, with 9 bases left in between. Per germline, CDR1 SEHNR and CDR2 FQNEAQ (reference sequence). CDR3 in DNA: TGTGCCAGCAGTCGAATCCAAGCCAAAAACATTCAGTACTTC. Its protein is CASSRIQAKNIQYF.

The chain couples TRBV29-1 to TRBJ2-7; no firm D call. The CDR3 totals 11 residues. The germline V gene encodes CDR1 SQVTM and CDR2 ANQGSEA. The germline V and J ends were trimmed by 0 bases and 6 bases, with 6 bases remaining between them. As DNA, the CDR3 is TGCAGCGTTGAAGAAAATCGCGAGCAGTACTTC. Translation gives CSVEENREQYF.

This clonotype was counted at least ten times. The chain carries TRBV6-2 or TRBV6-3 and TRBJ1-1, with 8 bases lining up with TRBD1. CDR1 MNHEY and CDR2 SVGEGT come from the germline V gene. The CDR3 spans 16 residues. J was trimmed by 2 bases and V by 0 bases; bases with no gene match: 5. The CDR3 DNA reads as TGTGCCAGCAGTTACTCGAGAGGACAGGGTAACACTGAAGCTTTCTTT. Amino acid sequence: CASSYSRGQGNTEAFF.

This clonotype was seen a handful of times. The V gene is TRBV18, the J gene TRBJ1-3; weak D call: TRBD1 (5 bases). The CDR3 is 17 residues long. The V gene lost 1 base and the J gene lost 4 bases, with 17 bases spanning the gap. Germline loops: CDR1 KGHSH, CDR2 LQKENI. The CDR3 sequence is CASSPLLTVRSGNTIYF. The CDR3 DNA is TGTGCCAGCTCACCACTTCTGACAGTCCGATCGGGAAACACCATATATTTT.

This clonotype was observed a few times. V gene TRBV7-2 combines with J gene TRBJ2-4, with D hard to call. CDR3 size: 12 residues. The germline CDR1 and CDR2 sequences are SGHTA and FQGNSA. The V and J ends lost 5 bases and 7 bases respectively, with 9 bases between them. This chain's CDR3 is CASSRPTNIQYF. The CDR3 DNA is TGTGCCAGCAGCCGCCCGACGAACATTCAGTACTTC.

This clonotype turned up a few times. The rearrangement joins TRBV12-3 or TRBV12-4 to TRBJ1-3; weak D call: TRBD1 (5 bases). Trimming stripped 6 bases from V and 4 bases from J, with 10 bases between. The CDR3 runs to 13 residues. The CDR3 loop reads CASRGTGGNTIYF. In DNA form, the CDR3 reads TGTGCCAGCAGAGGTACAGGAGGAAACACCATATATTTT.

This clonotype was recorded a few times. The chain joins TRBV12-3 or TRBV12-4 to TRBJ2-7, with 11 bases lining up with TRBD2. V lost 6 bases to trimming and J lost 5 bases; unmatched junction nucleotides: 9. This CDR3 is built from 15 residues. The CDR3 spells CASSYSGRAFNEQYF. CDR3 coding DNA: TGTGCCAGCAGCTATAGCGGGAGGGCCTTTAACGAGCAGTACTTC.

The V and J genes are TRBV5-6 and TRBJ2-1, with 9 bases fitting TRBD2. CDR1 and CDR2 from the germline V gene are SGHDT and YYEEEE. The junction had 12 bases not matched to a gene; V was cut back by 4 bases and J by 10 bases. The CDR3 is made up of 15 amino acids. CDR3 residues: CASSMRSLAGSEQFF. The CDR3 DNA reads TGTGCCAGCAGCATGAGATCGCTAGCGGGAAGCGAGCAGTTCTTC.